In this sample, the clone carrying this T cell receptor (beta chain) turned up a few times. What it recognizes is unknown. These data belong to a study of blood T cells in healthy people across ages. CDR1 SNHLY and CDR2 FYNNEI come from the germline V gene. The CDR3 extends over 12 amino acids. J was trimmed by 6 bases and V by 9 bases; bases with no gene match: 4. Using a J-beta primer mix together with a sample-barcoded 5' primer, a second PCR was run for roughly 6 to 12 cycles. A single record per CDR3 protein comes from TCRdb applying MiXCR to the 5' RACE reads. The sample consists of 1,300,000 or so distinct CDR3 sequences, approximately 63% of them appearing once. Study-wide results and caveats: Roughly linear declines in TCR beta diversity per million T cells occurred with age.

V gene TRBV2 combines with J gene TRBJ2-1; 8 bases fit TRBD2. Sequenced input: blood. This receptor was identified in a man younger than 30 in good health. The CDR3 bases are TGTGCCAGAGCGGGGGACATCAATGAGCAGTTCTTC. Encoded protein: CARAGDINEQFF.